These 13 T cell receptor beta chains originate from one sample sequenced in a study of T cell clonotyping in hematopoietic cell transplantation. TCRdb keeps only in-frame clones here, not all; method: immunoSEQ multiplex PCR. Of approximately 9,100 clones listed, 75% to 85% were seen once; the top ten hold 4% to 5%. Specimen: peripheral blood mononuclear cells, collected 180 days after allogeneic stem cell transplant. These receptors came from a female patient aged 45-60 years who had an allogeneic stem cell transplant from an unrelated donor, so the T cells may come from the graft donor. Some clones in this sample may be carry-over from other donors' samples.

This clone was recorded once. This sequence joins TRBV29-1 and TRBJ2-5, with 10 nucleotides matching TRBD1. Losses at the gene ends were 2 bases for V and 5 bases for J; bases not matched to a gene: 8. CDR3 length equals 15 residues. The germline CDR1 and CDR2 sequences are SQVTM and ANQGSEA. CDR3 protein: CSVEWDRGPWETQYF. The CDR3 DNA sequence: TGCAGCGTTGAATGGGACAGGGGTCCATGGGAGACCCAGTACTTC. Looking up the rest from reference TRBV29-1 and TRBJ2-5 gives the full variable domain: SAVISQKPSRDICQRGTSLTIQCQVDSQVTMMFWYRQQPGQSLTLIATANQGSEATYESGFVIDKFPISRPNLTFSTLTVSNMSPEDSSIYLCSVEWDRGPWETQYFGPGTRLLVL.

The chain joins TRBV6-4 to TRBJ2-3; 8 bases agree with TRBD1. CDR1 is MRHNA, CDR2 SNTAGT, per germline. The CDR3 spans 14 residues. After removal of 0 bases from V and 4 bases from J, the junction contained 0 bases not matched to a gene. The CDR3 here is CASSDSTGADTQYF. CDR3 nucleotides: TGTGCCAGCAGTGACTCGACAGGGGCAGATACGCAGTATTTT.

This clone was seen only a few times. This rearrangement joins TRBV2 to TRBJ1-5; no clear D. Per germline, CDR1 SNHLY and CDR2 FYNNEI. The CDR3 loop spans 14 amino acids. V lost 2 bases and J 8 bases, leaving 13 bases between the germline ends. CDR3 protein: CASSEREGGKPQHF. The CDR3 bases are TGTGCCAGCAGTGAAAGGGAGGGAGGTAAGCCCCAGCATTTT.

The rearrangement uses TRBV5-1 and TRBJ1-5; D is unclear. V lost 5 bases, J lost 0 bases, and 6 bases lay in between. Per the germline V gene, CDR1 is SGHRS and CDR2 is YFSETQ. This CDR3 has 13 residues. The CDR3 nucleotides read TGCGCCAGCAGTTTTAATAGCAATCAGCCCCAGCATTTT. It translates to CASSFNSNQPQHF.

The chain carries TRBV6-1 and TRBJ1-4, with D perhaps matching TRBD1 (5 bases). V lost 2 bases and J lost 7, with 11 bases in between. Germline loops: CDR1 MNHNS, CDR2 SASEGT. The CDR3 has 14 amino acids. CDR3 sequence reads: CASSEPQGGEKLFF. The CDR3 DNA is TGTGCCAGCAGTGAACCCCAGGGCGGTGAAAAACTGTTTTTT.

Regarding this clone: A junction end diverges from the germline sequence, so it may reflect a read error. This chain's CDR3 is CVWSITTAGYGYTF. Written as DNA, the CDR3 is TGTGTCTGGAGTATTACGACGGCAGGCTATGGCTACACCTTC. The chain links TRBV30 to TRBJ1-2; D remains ambiguous. The CDR3 spans 14 residues. CDR1 and CDR2 from the germline V gene are GTSNPN and SVGIG (reference sequence).

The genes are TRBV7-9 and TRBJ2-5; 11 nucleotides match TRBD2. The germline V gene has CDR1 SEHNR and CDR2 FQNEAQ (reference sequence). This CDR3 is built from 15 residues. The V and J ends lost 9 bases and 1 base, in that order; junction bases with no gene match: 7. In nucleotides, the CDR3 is TGTGCCAGTAATAGCGGGGGGGAATTCCAAGAGACCCAGTACTTC. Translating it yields CASNSGGEFQETQYF.

The CDR3 region is CASSPRTSGGMGETQYF. The CDR3 nucleotides read TGTGCCAGCAGCCCGCGGACTAGCGGGGGAATGGGGGAGACCCAGTACTTC. The chain combines TRBV4-2 with TRBJ2-5; 13 positions match TRBD2. The CDR3 is 17 amino acids. Germline-derived CDR1 and CDR2 are LGHNA and YNFKEQ. J was trimmed by 5 bases and V by 4 bases; bases with no gene match: 10.

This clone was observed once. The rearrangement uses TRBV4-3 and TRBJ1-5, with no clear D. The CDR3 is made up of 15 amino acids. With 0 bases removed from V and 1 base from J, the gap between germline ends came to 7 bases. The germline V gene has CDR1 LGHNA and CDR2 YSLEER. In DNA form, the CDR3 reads TGCGCCAGCAGCCAAGATCGGGAGAGCAATCAGCCCCAGCATTTT. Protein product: CASSQDRESNQPQHF.

The CDR3 coding sequence is TGTGCCAGCGGACAGGTAGATACGCAGTATTTT. It encodes CASGQVDTQYF. The rearrangement uses TRBV2 and TRBJ2-3; TRBD1 aligns across 7 bases. The CDR3 extends over 11 amino acids. Germline CDR1 reads SNHLY; CDR2 reads FYNNEI. V shed 8 bases and J 5 bases; nucleotides not matched to a gene: 1.

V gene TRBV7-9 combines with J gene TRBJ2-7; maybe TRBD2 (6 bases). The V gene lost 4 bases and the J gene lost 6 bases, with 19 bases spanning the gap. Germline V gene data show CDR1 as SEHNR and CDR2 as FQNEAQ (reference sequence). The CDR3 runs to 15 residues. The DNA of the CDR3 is TGTGCCAGCAGCTACTCTGGGGTTCCCGGGGGCGAGCAGTACTTC. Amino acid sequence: CASSYSGVPGGEQYF.

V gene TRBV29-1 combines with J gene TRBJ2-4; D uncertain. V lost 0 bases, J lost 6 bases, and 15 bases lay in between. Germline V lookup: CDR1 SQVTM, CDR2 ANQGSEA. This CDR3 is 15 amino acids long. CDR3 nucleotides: TGCAGCGTTGAAGAAGAAAAGGTTAAGGGAAACATTCAGTACTTC. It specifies CSVEEEKVKGNIQYF.

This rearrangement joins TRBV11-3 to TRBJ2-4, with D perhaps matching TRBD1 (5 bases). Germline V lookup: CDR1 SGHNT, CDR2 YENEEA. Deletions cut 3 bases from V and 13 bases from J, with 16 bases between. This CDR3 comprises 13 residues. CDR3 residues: CASSFSPDRPQYF. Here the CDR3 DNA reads TGTGCCAGCAGCTTTTCCCCAGACAGACCACAGTACTTC.